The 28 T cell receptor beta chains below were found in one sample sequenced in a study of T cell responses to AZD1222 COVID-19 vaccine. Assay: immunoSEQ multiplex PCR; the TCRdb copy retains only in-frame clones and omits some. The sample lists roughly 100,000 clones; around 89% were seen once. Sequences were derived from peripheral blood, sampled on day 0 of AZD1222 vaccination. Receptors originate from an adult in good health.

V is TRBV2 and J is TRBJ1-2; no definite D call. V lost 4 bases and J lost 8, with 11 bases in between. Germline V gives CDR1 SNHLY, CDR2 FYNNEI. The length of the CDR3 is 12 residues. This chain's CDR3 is CASSGHELGYTF. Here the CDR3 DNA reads TGTGCCAGCAGTGGGCACGAGTTGGGCTACACCTTC.

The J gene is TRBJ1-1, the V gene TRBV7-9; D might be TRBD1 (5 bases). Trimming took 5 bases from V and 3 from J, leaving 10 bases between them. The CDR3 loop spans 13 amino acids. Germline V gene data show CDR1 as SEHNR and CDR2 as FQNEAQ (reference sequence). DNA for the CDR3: TGTGCCAGCAGCCCGTCGGGGGACACTGAAGCTTTCTTT. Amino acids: CASSPSGDTEAFF.

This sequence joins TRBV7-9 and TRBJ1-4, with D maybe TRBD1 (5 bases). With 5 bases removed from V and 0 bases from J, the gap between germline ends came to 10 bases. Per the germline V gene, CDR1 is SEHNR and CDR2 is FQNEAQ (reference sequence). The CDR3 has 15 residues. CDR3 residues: CASSREGTTNEKLFF. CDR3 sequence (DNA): TGTGCCAGCAGCAGGGAGGGGACAACTAATGAAAAACTGTTTTTT.

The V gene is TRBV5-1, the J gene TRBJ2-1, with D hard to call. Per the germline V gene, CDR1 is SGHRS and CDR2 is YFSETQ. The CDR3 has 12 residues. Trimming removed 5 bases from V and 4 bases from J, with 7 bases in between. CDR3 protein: CASRSSYNEQFF. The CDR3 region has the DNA TGCGCCAGCAGGAGTAGTTACAATGAGCAGTTCTTC.

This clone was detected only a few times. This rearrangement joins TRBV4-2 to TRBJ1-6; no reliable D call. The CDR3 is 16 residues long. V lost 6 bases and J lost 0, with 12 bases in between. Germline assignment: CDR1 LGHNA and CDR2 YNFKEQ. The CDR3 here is CASSQKVSSYNSPLHF. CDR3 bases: TGTGCCAGCAGTCAAAAAGTCTCCTCCTATAATTCACCCCTCCACTTT.

The CDR3 DNA sequence: TGCAGTGCTAGTACAGGGATTAGCAATCAGCCCCAGCATTTT. Protein product: CSASTGISNQPQHF. This chain uses TRBV20-1 with TRBJ1-5, with TRBD1 as a possible D gene (6 bases). V lost 3 bases and J 0 bases, leaving 9 bases between the germline ends. CDR3 length: 14 amino acids. Germline loops: CDR1 DFQATT, CDR2 SNEGSKA (reference sequence).

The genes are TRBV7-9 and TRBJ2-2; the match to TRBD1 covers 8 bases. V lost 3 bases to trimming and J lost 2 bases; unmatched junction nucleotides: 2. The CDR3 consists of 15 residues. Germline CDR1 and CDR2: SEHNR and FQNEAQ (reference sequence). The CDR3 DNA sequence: TGTGCCAGCAGCTTTGGACAGGGAAACACCGGGGAGCTGTTTTTT. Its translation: CASSFGQGNTGELFF. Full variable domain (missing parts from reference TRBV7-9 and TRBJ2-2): DTGVSQNPRHKITKRGQNVTFRCDPISEHNRLYWYRQTLGQGPEFLTYFQNEAQLEKSRLLSDRFSAERPKGSFSTLEIQRTEQGDSAMYLCASSFGQGNTGELFFGEGSRLTVL.

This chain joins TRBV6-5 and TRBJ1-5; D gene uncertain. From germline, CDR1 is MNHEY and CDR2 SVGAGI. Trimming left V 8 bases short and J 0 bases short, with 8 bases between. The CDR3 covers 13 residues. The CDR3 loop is CASSTNSNQPQHF. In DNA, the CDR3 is TGTGCCAGCTCGACGAATAGCAATCAGCCCCAGCATTTT.

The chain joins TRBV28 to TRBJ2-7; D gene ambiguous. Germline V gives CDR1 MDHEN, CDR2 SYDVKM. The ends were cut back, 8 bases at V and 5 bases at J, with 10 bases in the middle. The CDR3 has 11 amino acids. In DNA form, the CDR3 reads TGTGCCAGCCGCTTCCTCGACGAGCAGTACTTC. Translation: CASRFLDEQYF.

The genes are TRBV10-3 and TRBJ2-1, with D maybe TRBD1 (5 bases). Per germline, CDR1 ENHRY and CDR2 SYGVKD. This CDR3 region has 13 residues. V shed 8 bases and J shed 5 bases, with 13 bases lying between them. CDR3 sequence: CAISRPRDNEQFF. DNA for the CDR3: TGTGCCATCTCCCGGCCCAGGGACAATGAGCAGTTCTTC.

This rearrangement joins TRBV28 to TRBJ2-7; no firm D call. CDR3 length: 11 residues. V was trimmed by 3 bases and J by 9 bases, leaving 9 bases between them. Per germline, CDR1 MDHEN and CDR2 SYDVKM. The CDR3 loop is CASSFRSTQYF. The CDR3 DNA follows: TGTGCCAGCAGTTTTAGGTCTACGCAGTACTTC. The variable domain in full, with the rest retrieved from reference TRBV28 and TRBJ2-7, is DVKVTQSSRYLVKRTGEKVFLECVQDMDHENMFWYRQDPGLGLRLIYFSYDVKMKEKGDIPEGYSVSREKKERFSLILESASTNQTSMYLCASSFRSTQYFGPGTRLTVT.

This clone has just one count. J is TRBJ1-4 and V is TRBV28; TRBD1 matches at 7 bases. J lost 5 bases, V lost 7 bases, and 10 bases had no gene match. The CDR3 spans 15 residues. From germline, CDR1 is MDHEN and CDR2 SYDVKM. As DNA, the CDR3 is TGTGCCAGCAACACAGGGGCCGCCCGGAATGAAAAACTGTTTTTT. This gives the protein CASNTGAARNEKLFF. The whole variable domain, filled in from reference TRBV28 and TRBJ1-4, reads DVKVTQSSRYLVKRTGEKVFLECVQDMDHENMFWYRQDPGLGLRLIYFSYDVKMKEKGDIPEGYSVSREKKERFSLILESASTNQTSMYLCASNTGAARNEKLFFGSGTQLSVL.

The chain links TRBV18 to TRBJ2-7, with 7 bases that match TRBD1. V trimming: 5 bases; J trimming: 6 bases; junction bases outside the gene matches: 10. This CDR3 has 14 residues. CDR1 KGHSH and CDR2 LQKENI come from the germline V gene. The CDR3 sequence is CASSNRDRTPEQYF. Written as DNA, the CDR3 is TGTGCCAGCTCAAACCGGGACAGAACACCCGAGCAGTACTTC. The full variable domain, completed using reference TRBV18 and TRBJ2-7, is NAGVMQNPRHLVRRRGQEARLRCSPMKGHSHVYWYRQLPEEGLKFMVYLQKENIIDESGMPKERFSAEFPKEGPSILRIQQVVRGDSAAYFCASSNRDRTPEQYFGPGTRLTVT.

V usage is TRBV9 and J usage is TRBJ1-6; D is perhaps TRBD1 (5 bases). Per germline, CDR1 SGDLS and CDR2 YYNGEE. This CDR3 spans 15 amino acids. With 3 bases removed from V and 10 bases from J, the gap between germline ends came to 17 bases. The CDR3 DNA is TGTGCCAGCAGCGCGGAGGAGGGGTTAGGATCACCCCTCCACTTT. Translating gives CASSAEEGLGSPLHF.

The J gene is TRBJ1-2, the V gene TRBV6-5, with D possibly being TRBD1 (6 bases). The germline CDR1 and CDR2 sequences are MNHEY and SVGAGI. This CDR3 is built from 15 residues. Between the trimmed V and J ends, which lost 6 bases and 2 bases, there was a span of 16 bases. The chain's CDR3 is CASSFYGGGNYGYTF. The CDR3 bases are TGTGCCAGCAGCTTTTATGGCGGGGGCAACTATGGCTACACCTTC.

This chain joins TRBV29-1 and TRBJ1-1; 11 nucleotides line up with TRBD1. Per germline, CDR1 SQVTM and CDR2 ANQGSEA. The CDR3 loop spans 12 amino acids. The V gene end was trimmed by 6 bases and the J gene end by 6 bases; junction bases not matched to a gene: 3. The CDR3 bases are TGCAGCGTGTGGGGACAGGGGGCTGAAGCTTTCTTT. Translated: CSVWGQGAEAFF.

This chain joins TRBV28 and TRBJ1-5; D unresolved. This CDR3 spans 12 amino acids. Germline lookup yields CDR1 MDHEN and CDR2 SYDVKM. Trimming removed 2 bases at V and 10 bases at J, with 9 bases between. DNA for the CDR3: TGTGCCAGCAGTTTACATGGGGTACCCCAGCATTTT. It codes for CASSLHGVPQHF.

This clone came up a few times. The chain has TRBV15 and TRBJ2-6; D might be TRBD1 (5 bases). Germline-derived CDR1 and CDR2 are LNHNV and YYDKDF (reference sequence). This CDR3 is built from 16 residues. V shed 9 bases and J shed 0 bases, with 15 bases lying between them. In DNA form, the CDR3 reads TGTGCCACTTCGGACAACCCCACCTCTGGGGCCAACGTCCTGACTTTC. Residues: CATSDNPTSGANVLTF.

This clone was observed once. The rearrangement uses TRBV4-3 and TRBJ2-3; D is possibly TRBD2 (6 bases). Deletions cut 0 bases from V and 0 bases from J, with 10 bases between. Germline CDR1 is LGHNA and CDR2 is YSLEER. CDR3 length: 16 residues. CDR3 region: CASSQEMAGSTDTQYF. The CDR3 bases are TGCGCCAGCAGCCAAGAGATGGCGGGGAGCACAGATACGCAGTATTTT.

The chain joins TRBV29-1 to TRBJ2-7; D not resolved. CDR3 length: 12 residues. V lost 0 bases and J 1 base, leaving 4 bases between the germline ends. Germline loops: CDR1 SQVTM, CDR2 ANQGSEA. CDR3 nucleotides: TGCAGCGTTGAAGATCAGTCCTACGAGCAGTACTTC. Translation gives CSVEDQSYEQYF.

CDR3 sequence: CATSRLSTGTGNEKLFF. The CDR3 DNA reads TGTGCCACCAGCAGACTAAGTACCGGGACAGGGAATGAAAAACTGTTTTTT. The chain recombines TRBV15 with TRBJ1-4; 9 nucleotides match TRBD1. CDR3 length equals 17 residues. Germline V gene data show CDR1 as LNHNV and CDR2 as YYDKDF (reference sequence). Trimming took 2 bases from V and 5 from J; bases not matched to a gene: 9.

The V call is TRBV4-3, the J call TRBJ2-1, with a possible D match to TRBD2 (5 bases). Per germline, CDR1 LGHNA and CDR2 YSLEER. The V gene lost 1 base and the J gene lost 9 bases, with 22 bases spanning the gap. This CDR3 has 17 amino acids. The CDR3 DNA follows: TGCGCCAGCAGCCAAGGTGCTACACGGGAAGGTGGGATTGAGCAGTTCTTC. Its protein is CASSQGATREGGIEQFF.

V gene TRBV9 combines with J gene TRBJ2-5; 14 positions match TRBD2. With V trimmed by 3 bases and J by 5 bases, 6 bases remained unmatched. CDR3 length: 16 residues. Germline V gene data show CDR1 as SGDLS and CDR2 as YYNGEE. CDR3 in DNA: TGTGCCAGCAGCGCCGGGACTAGCGGGGGAGAGGAGACCCAGTACTTC. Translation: CASSAGTSGGEETQYF.

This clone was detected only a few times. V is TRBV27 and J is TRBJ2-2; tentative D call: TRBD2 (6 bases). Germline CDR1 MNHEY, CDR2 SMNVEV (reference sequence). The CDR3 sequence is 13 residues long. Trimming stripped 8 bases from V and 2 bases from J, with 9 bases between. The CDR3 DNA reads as TGTGCCAGCCACGGACTAAACACCGGGGAGCTGTTTTTT. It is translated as CASHGLNTGELFF.

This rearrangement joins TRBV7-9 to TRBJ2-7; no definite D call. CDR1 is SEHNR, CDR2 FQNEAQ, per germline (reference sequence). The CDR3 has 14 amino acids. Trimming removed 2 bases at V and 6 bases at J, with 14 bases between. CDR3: CASSLLRTFSEQYF. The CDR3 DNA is TGTGCCAGCAGCTTACTTAGAACGTTCTCCGAGCAGTACTTC.

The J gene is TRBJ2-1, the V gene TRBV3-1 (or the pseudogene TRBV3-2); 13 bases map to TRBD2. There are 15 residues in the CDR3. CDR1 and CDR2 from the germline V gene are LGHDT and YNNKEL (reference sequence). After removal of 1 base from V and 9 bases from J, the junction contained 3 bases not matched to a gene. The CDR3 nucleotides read TGTGCCAGCAGCCAAGGACTAGCGGGGGGCGGTGAGCAGTTCTTC. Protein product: CASSQGLAGGGEQFF.

CDR3 region: CASSPPGLAGVDTQYF. The CDR3 bases are TGTGCCAGCAGCCCGCCGGGACTAGCGGGAGTGGATACGCAGTATTTT. The chain employs TRBV7-2 and TRBJ2-3; 14 bases map to TRBD2. The CDR3 runs to 16 residues. Per the germline V gene, CDR1 is SGHTA and CDR2 is FQGNSA. V trimming: 5 bases; J trimming: 6 bases; junction bases outside the gene matches: 7.

CDR3 region: CASSEARTRTINEQFF. In nucleotides, the CDR3 is TGTGCCAGCAGTGAAGCTAGGACTAGAACGATCAATGAGCAGTTCTTC. The chain uses TRBV6-1 and TRBJ2-1; 7 nucleotides align to TRBD2. CDR1 is MNHNS, CDR2 SASEGT, per germline. The junction had 8 bases not matched to a gene; V was cut back by 0 bases and J by 6 bases. The CDR3 spans 16 residues.